This passage covers 12 T cell receptor beta chains from one sample sequenced in a study of T-cell reconstitution after alpha-beta-depleted transplantation in children. Using unique molecular identifiers, the investigators prepared the TCRbeta library. One entry per CDR3 protein, called by TCRdb with MiXCR from the PCR reads. The sample lists 200,000 to 250,000 distinct CDR3 sequences, 11% occurring once. This material consisted of PBMCs, taken before TCRalphabeta/CD19-depleted stem cell transplant. Every receptor here comes from a child under two years old with acute myeloid leukemia, due to receive a stem cell transplant.

The table lists this clonotype with many counts. The rearrangement uses TRBV12-3 or TRBV12-4 and TRBJ2-1; 12 bases are shared with TRBD2. V lost 4 bases, J lost 4 bases, and 2 bases stayed unmatched. The CDR3 has 15 residues. CDR3 protein: CASSWTSGIYNEQFF. The CDR3 DNA is TGTGCCAGCAGTTGGACTAGCGGGATATACAATGAGCAGTTCTTC.

This clonotype was found once. The CDR3 ends on some other residue instead of the conserved phenylalanine or tryptophan, so this is likely a read error. The chain uses TRBV5-1 and TRBJ2-2, with D perhaps assigned TRBD1 or TRBD2 (5 bases each). CDR1 SGHRS and CDR2 YFSETQ come from the germline V gene. The CDR3 covers 17 residues. The CDR3, as DNA: TGCGCCAGCAGCTTTCTGGGTCGAGGGGCGGCCACCGGTGAGCTGTTTTGT. Its protein product is CASSFLGRGAATGELFC.

Only a few counts were recorded for this clonotype. V and J are TRBV5-1 and TRBJ2-3; 7 bases are a match to TRBD2. The CDR3 consists of 20 residues. J was trimmed by 0 bases and V by 4 bases; bases with no gene match: 20. CDR1 and CDR2 (germline): SGHRS, YFSETQ. CDR3 amino acids: CASSPLGVIGGSASTDTQYF. The CDR3 nucleotides are TGCGCCAGCAGCCCCCTCGGGGTGATTGGCGGGAGCGCGAGCACAGATACGCAGTATTTT.

The rearrangement joins TRBV7-2 to TRBJ1-1; no reliable D call. The CDR3 sequence is 14 residues long. The germline V gene encodes CDR1 SGHTA and CDR2 FQGNSA. The V end lost 0 bases, the J end lost 5 bases, and 10 bases lay between the germline ends. DNA of the CDR3: TGTGCCAGCAGCTTAGCCCAGAGAGGGACTGAAGCTTTCTTT. This gives the protein CASSLAQRGTEAFF.

This clonotype appeared many times. The chain links TRBV5-1 to TRBJ1-1; D is unclear. CDR1 and CDR2 from the germline V gene are SGHRS and YFSETQ. V was shortened by 3 bases and J by 1 base, with 10 bases between the two germline ends. This CDR3 region has 14 residues. The DNA for the CDR3 is TGCGCCAGCAGCTCCGATCCAGGGAACACTGAAGCTTTCTTT. This encodes CASSSDPGNTEAFF.

This clonotype was counted ten times or more. V usage is TRBV5-1 and J usage is TRBJ2-1, with a possible D match to TRBD1 (5 bases). The CDR3 spans 12 residues. The germline V gene encodes CDR1 SGHRS and CDR2 YFSETQ. V shed 1 base and J shed 11 bases, with 10 bases lying between them. CDR3 region: CASSLLQGQQFF. CDR3 in DNA: TGCGCCAGCAGCTTGCTGCAGGGCCAGCAGTTCTTC.

This clonotype was counted ten times or more. The CDR3 protein is CASKSSSSSYNEQFF. Here the CDR3 DNA reads TGTGCCAGCAAGTCCAGCTCCAGCTCCTACAATGAGCAGTTCTTC. V usage is TRBV25-1 and J usage is TRBJ2-1; no definite D call. Germline values: CDR1 MGHDK, CDR2 SYGVNS. This CDR3 comprises 15 residues. The V end lost 7 bases, the J end lost 0 bases, and 13 bases lay between the germline ends.

This clonotype appeared many times. The chain is built from TRBV20-1 and TRBJ2-7, with 7 bases that match TRBD2. The CDR3 spans 15 residues. After removal of 1 base from V and 0 bases from J, the junction contained 6 bases not matched to a gene. Germline V gene sequence: CDR1 DFQATT, CDR2 SNEGSKA (reference sequence). CDR3: CSARGLGGSSYEQYF. DNA of the CDR3: TGCAGTGCTAGAGGATTGGGCGGGAGCTCCTACGAGCAGTACTTC.

This clonotype was seen at least ten times. The J gene is TRBJ2-5, the V gene TRBV6-1, with D unresolved. CDR1 is MNHNS and CDR2 is SASEGT in the germline V gene. This CDR3 is built from 14 residues. Trimming removed 5 bases from V and 1 base from J, with 11 bases in between. The CDR3 protein is CASSPEWAQETQYF. CDR3 DNA: TGTGCCAGCAGTCCAGAGTGGGCCCAAGAGACCCAGTACTTC.

The rearrangement links TRBV5-1 to TRBJ2-7; either TRBD1 or TRBD2 may supply D (5 bases each). CDR1 is SGHRS and CDR2 is YFSETQ in the germline V gene. The length of the CDR3 is 14 residues. Trimming shortened V by 3 bases and J by 2 bases, and 12 bases separated the two germline ends. CDR3 in amino acids: CASSWGTATYEQYF. The CDR3 bases are TGCGCCAGCAGCTGGGGGACCGCTACCTACGAGCAGTACTTC.

A remark on this clonotype: A much larger clone sits a single nucleotide away, making a read error possible. The gene calls are TRBV24-1 and TRBJ2-1; 10 bases fit TRBD2. The CDR3 is made up of 17 amino acids. CDR1 and CDR2 (germline): KGHDR, SFDVKD. In nucleotides, the CDR3 is TGTGCCACCAGTGTTTTGCAGTTCAGCGGGAGGGTCGATGAGCAGTTCTTC. As protein: CATSVLQFSGRVDEQFF.

In this sample, this clonotype turned up many times. The chain is built from TRBV20-1 and TRBJ2-3; 10 bases line up with TRBD2. Germline CDR1 DFQATT, CDR2 SNEGSKA (reference sequence). V trimming: 5 bases; J trimming: 5 bases; junction bases outside the gene matches: 7. CDR3 length: 14 residues. The CDR3 sequence is CSALLAGPKDTQYF. In DNA form, the CDR3 reads TGCAGTGCTCTACTAGCGGGGCCGAAAGATACGCAGTATTTT.